These T cell receptor beta chains were read from a single sample in a study of regulatory T cells in long-lasting Graves disease. TCRdb recomputed calls from the multiplex PCR reads with MiXCR, one row per CDR3 protein. The data contain 540,000 or so distinct CDR3 sequences, approximately 13% of them singletons. The sample also formed part of further work on T cells in Graves' hyperthyroidism and ophthalmopathy.

Sequencing used peripheral blood mononuclear cells (PBMCs), obtained at new diagnosis, from a patient treated with antithyroid drugs. The receptors here all came from a man aged 25 to 45 with Graves disease. Each CDR3 is given with its conserved first and last residue. The D gene is left open where the match is weak. Clone size appears in some rows only: once, few, many, or a class for an expanded clone.

v_gene,j_gene,d_gene,abundance,CDR3aa,CDR3nt
TRBV30,TRBJ1-2,.,many,CAWSPQGPHGYTF,TGTGCCTGGAGTCCACAGGGACCCCATGGCTACACCTTC
TRBV29-1,TRBJ2-1,.,few,CSVDIGASYNEQFF,TGCAGCGTCGACATTGGGGCGTCCTACAATGAGCAGTTCTTC
TRBV7-8,TRBJ2-2,TRBD2,few,CASSSALVGILAGANTGELFF,TGTGCCAGCAGCTCAGCCCTGGTAGGGATACTAGCGGGAGCGAACACCGGGGAGCTGTTTTTT
TRBV27,TRBJ2-7,.,few,CASGGGAGPPLTYEQYF,TGTGCCAGCGGGGGGGGGGCAGGGCCTCCCTTAACCTACGAGCAGTACTTC
TRBV28,TRBJ2-5,.,many,CASSLLGEEGTQYF,TGTGCCAGCAGTTTATTGGGGGAGGAGGGGACCCAGTACTTC
TRBV12-3/TRBV12-4,TRBJ1-2,.,.,CASSLAVHYGYTF,TGTGCCAGCAGTTTGGCCGTTCACTATGGCTACACCTTC
TRBV27,TRBJ1-6,.,many,CASSLEGVWNSPLHF,TGTGCCAGCAGTTTGGAGGGCGTGTGGAATTCACCCCTCCACTTT
TRBV15,TRBJ2-1,TRBD2,.,CATSGQTTSRFNEQFF,TGTGCCACCAGCGGACAAACGACTAGCAGATTCAATGAGCAGTTCTTC
TRBV7-2,TRBJ2-7,.,many,CASSPSRWREDEQYF,TGTGCCAGCAGCCCCTCCCGGTGGCGGGAAGACGAGCAGTACTTC
TRBV20-1,TRBJ2-1,TRBD2,few,CSARDRGTSGRSEQFF,TGCAGTGCTAGAGATCGTGGAACTAGCGGGAGAAGTGAGCAGTTCTTC
TRBV7-2,TRBJ2-1,.,many,CASSPTGSAYNEQFF,TGTGCCAGCAGCCCCACGGGATCGGCCTACAATGAGCAGTTCTTC
TRBV14,TRBJ1-2,.,many,CASSPTRGNGYTF,TGTGCCAGCAGTCCAACGAGGGGGAATGGCTACACCTTC
TRBV2,TRBJ2-3,TRBD2,many,CASGVSGSVADTQYF,TGTGCCAGCGGGGTTAGCGGGAGCGTCGCAGATACGCAGTATTTT
TRBV6-5,TRBJ1-5,.,many,CASSWGGQPQHF,TGTGCCAGCAGTTGGGGGGGTCAGCCCCAGCATTTT
TRBV11-2,TRBJ2-1,.,many,CASSFRGGSGSYNEQFF,TGTGCCAGCAGCTTCAGGGGTGGGAGCGGCTCCTACAATGAGCAGTTCTTC
TRBV12-3/TRBV12-4,TRBJ1-1,.,many,CASNRLDAEAFF,TGTGCCAGCAATCGATTGGACGCTGAAGCTTTCTTT
TRBV5-5,TRBJ2-2,TRBD2,.,CASSTYSGTGELFF,TGTGCCAGCAGCACCTATAGCGGGACCGGGGAGCTGTTTTTT
TRBV20-1,TRBJ1-2,.,many,CSARDQGPSGYTF,TGCAGTGCTAGAGACCAAGGCCCCTCCGGCTACACCTTC
TRBV12-3/TRBV12-4,TRBJ2-1,TRBD2,many,CASSPLAGVTDEQFF,TGTGCCAGCAGTCCCTTAGCGGGAGTTACGGATGAGCAGTTCTTC
TRBV19,TRBJ2-1,TRBD2,.,CASSRSWWTSGIPGVWGEQFF,TGTGCCAGTAGCCGCAGTTGGTGGACTAGCGGTATCCCTGGCGTGTGGGGTGAGCAGTTCTTC
TRBV27,TRBJ2-5,.,few,CASSLAFNPQETQYF,TGTGCCAGCAGCCTTGCCTTCAACCCCCAAGAGACCCAGTACTTC
TRBV5-1,TRBJ1-1,.,many,CASSFSVVNTEAFF,TGCGCCAGCAGCTTCTCGGTCGTGAACACTGAAGCTTTCTTT
TRBV10-3,TRBJ2-3,TRBD2,many,CAIIESSGNPNTDTQYF,TGTGCCATCATTGAGTCTAGCGGGAACCCCAACACAGATACGCAGTATTTT